These 29 T cell receptor beta chains share one sample of origin, sequenced in a study of blood T cell repertoires in COVID-19. Profiled with immunoSEQ multiplex PCR; TCRdb holds only in-frame clones, not every one. The table has over 45,000 clones, 80% seen once. Specimen: peripheral blood. The receptors shown here come from a man aged 60 to 75 with acute or convalescent COVID-19.

The gene calls are TRBV5-1 and TRBJ2-5, with TRBD2 identical over 9 bases. With V trimmed by 4 bases and J by 2 bases, 9 bases remained unmatched. The CDR3 contains 16 residues. The V gene's germline CDR1 is SGHRS and CDR2 YFSETQ. The CDR3 DNA reads TGCGCCAGCAGCCCCTTCAGCGGGGGGCCTCAAGAGACCCAGTACTTC. Its translation: CASSPFSGGPQETQYF.

This clone was found a few times. The chain combines TRBV6-5 with TRBJ2-7, with 10 bases matching TRBD1. Trimming cost V 5 bases and J 5 bases; bases outside gene matches: 6. CDR3 length: 14 residues. In germline, CDR1 is MNHEY, CDR2 SVGAGI. CDR3 nucleotides: TGTGCCAGCAGTCCTGACAGGGGGCAAAACGAGCAGTACTTC. Encoded protein: CASSPDRGQNEQYF.

This clone was recorded a few times. The chain couples TRBV28 to TRBJ1-4; 7 bases match TRBD1. Germline values: CDR1 MDHEN, CDR2 SYDVKM. The CDR3 has 16 residues. The V gene end was trimmed by 3 bases and the J gene end by 4 bases; junction bases not matched to a gene: 8. The CDR3 coding sequence is TGTGCCAGCAGTTTTGCAGGGGGAGATGGTAATGAAAAACTGTTTTTT. The encoded protein is CASSFAGGDGNEKLFF. The entire variable domain, with the rest obtained from reference TRBV28 and TRBJ1-4, is as follows: DVKVTQSSRYLVKRTGEKVFLECVQDMDHENMFWYRQDPGLGLRLIYFSYDVKMKEKGDIPEGYSVSREKKERFSLILESASTNQTSMYLCASSFAGGDGNEKLFFGSGTQLSVL.

This chain uses TRBV10-1 with TRBJ2-1; the D gene is possibly TRBD2 (6 bases). In germline, CDR1 is WNHNN, CDR2 SYGVQD (reference sequence). The CDR3 runs to 15 residues. V dropped 6 bases and J dropped 0 bases, with 12 bases sitting between them. The CDR3 coding sequence is TGCGCCAGCAGCTCGGGACTCTTCTCCTACAATGAGCAGTTCTTC. Translation: CASSSGLFSYNEQFF.

The chain uses TRBV6-4 and TRBJ2-3; 11 bases agree with TRBD2. The CDR3 has 15 amino acids. Germline V gene data show CDR1 as MRHNA and CDR2 as SNTAGT. V shed 3 bases and J 9 bases; nucleotides not matched to a gene: 8. The chain's CDR3 is CASSEYSGGAATQYF. In nucleotides, the CDR3 is TGTGCCAGCAGTGAATATAGCGGGGGGGCCGCGACGCAGTATTTT.

The chain carries TRBV28 and TRBJ1-2; TRBD1 is a possible D gene (5 bases). Trimming cost V 2 bases and J 7 bases, with 14 bases left between them. This CDR3 spans 14 amino acids. Germline-derived CDR1 and CDR2 are MDHEN and SYDVKM. CDR3 DNA sequence: TGTGCCAGCAGTTTACGGATATTCCAGGGTGGCTACACCTTC. It translates to CASSLRIFQGGYTF.

The chain employs TRBV2 and TRBJ2-7, with D perhaps matching TRBD2 (6 bases). Germline V lookup: CDR1 SNHLY, CDR2 FYNNEI. The CDR3 is made up of 14 amino acids. V was cut by 4 bases and J by 2 bases, with 12 bases left in between. This chain's CDR3 is CASSGWDFAYEQYF. The DNA of the CDR3 is TGTGCCAGCAGTGGTTGGGACTTTGCCTACGAGCAGTACTTC.

This chain connects TRBV29-1 to TRBJ2-7; no clear D gene. The CDR3 is made up of 12 amino acids. CDR1 and CDR2 (germline): SQVTM, ANQGSEA. V was cut by 7 bases and J by 1 base, with 11 bases left in between. The CDR3 protein is CSAAADSYEQYF. CDR3 bases: TGCAGCGCTGCGGCGGATTCCTACGAGCAGTACTTC.

The rearrangement joins TRBV19 to TRBJ1-5; TRBD1 might be the D (6 bases). The CDR3 loop spans 15 amino acids. V shed 5 bases and J shed 4 bases, with 15 bases lying between them. From germline, CDR1 is LNHDA and CDR2 SQIVND (reference sequence). CDR3: CASSPRGAGNQPQHF. In nucleotides, the CDR3 is TGTGCCAGTAGTCCCCGGGGGGCAGGGAATCAGCCCCAGCATTTT.

The chain is built from TRBV12-3 or TRBV12-4 and TRBJ2-3; D call uncertain. The CDR3 has 12 residues. V dropped 6 bases and J dropped 4 bases, with 8 bases sitting between them. The CDR3 DNA is TGTGCCAGCAGCCCCACTCCAGATACGCAGTATTTT. It codes for CASSPTPDTQYF.

The CDR3 nucleotides read TGTGCCACCGGGACAGGTTCGATAATGTGGGCTTTCTTT. This translates into CATGTGSIMWAFF. The chain carries TRBV19 and TRBJ1-1, with 8 bases lining up with TRBD1. This CDR3 spans 13 amino acids. Germline V gene sequence: CDR1 LNHDA, CDR2 SQIVND (reference sequence). Germline trimming cut 10 bases from V and 11 bases from J; bases unmatched to any gene: 15.

The V gene is TRBV9, the J gene TRBJ2-3; maybe TRBD2 (5 bases). The germline gives CDR1 SGDLS, CDR2 YYNGEE. The CDR3 consists of 17 residues. V was pared by 3 bases and J by 2 bases, with 19 bases between. The CDR3 DNA reads TGTGCCAGCAGCGCCCGACTCGGGGTACTCCCCACAGATACGCAGTATTTT. It yields the protein CASSARLGVLPTDTQYF.

This clone has a handful of counts. This chain uses TRBV12-3 or TRBV12-4 with TRBJ1-1; D is ambiguous. Trimming took off 3 bases at V and 1 base at J, with 6 bases between the two ends. This CDR3 has 13 amino acids. The CDR3 DNA reads TGTGCCAGCAGTTTTCGACAGAACACTGAAGCTTTCTTT. It is translated as CASSFRQNTEAFF.

The rearrangement joins TRBV18 to TRBJ2-5; 9 nucleotides line up with TRBD1. Losses at the gene ends were 0 bases for V and 3 bases for J; bases not matched to a gene: 8. From germline, CDR1 is KGHSH and CDR2 LQKENI. CDR3 size: 17 residues. CDR3 protein: CASSPPGVRQGEETQYF. DNA of the CDR3: TGTGCCAGCTCACCACCAGGAGTCAGACAGGGGGAAGAGACCCAGTACTTC.

The J gene is TRBJ2-1, the V gene TRBV5-6; the D gene is possibly TRBD1 (6 bases). Trimming took off 4 bases at V and 4 bases at J, with 15 bases between the two ends. The CDR3 length is 15 residues. Germline CDR1 reads SGHDT; CDR2 reads YYEEEE. CDR3 sequence reads: CASSHGQLTYNEQFF. CDR3 coding DNA: TGTGCCAGCAGCCACGGACAGCTCACTTACAATGAGCAGTTCTTC. Supplemented by reference TRBV5-6 and TRBJ2-1, the full variable domain reads DAGVTQSPTHLIKTRGQQVTLRCSPKSGHDTVSWYQQALGQGPQFIFQYYEEEERQRGNFPDRFSGHQFPNYSSELNVNALLLGDSALYLCASSHGQLTYNEQFFGPGTRLTVL.

The V and J genes are TRBV9 and TRBJ1-3; D is unresolved. Trimming took off 3 bases at V and 0 bases at J, with 10 bases between the two ends. Germline V gives CDR1 SGDLS, CDR2 YYNGEE. The CDR3 runs to 15 residues. The CDR3 bases are TGTGCCAGCAGCGACAACCCGTACTCTGGAAACACCATATATTTT. It is translated as CASSDNPYSGNTIYF. The full variable domain, its missing parts supplied by reference TRBV9 and TRBJ1-3, is DSGVTQTPKHLITATGQRVTLRCSPRSGDLSVYWYQQSLDQGLQFLIQYYNGEERAKGNILERFSAQQFPDLHSELNLSSLELGDSALYFCASSDNPYSGNTIYFGEGSWLTVV.

The chain joins TRBV6-5 to TRBJ1-3, with D tentatively TRBD1 (6 bases). V lost 6 bases to trimming and J lost 4 bases, with 16 bases between them. CDR1 is MNHEY, CDR2 SVGAGI, per germline. CDR3 length equals 15 residues. Here the CDR3 reads CASSSTLQGGNTIYF. As DNA, the CDR3 is TGTGCCAGCAGCAGTACTCTCCAGGGGGGAAACACCATATATTTT.

A note on this clone: The junction differs from germline at one of its ends, possibly a read error. The chain uses TRBV7-6 and TRBJ2-7, with D tentatively TRBD1 (5 bases). Germline CDR1 is SGHVS and CDR2 is FNYEAQ. The CDR3 contains 13 residues. The CDR3 DNA sequence: TGTGCCAGCAGCTTAGGTCAGGGTTACGGGCAGTACTTC. Its translation is CASSLGQGYGQYF.

The chain is built from TRBV28 and TRBJ1-5, with D hard to call. Germline CDR1 is MDHEN and CDR2 is SYDVKM. CDR3 size: 15 residues. V lost 2 bases to trimming and J lost 3 bases, with 11 bases between them. The CDR3 loop reads CASSLRVSFNQPQHF. The CDR3 nucleotides are TGTGCCAGCAGTTTACGAGTTAGCTTCAATCAGCCCCAGCATTTT.

Concerning this clone: Relative to the germline gene, one junction end is altered; a read error may explain this. The chain uses TRBV16 and TRBJ1-5; possible D gene TRBD1, 6 bases. This CDR3 is 15 amino acids long. CDR1 KGHSY and CDR2 FQNENV come from the germline V gene. The chain's CDR3 is CASSQSGQLNKPQHF. The CDR3 nucleotides are TGTGCCAGCAGCCAGTCGGGACAACTCAATAAGCCCCAGCATTTT.

The chain uses TRBV28 and TRBJ1-1, with 8 nucleotides matching TRBD1. From germline, CDR1 is MDHEN and CDR2 SYDVKM. V shed 0 bases, J shed 0 bases, and the junction held 9 bases outside the gene matches. The length of the CDR3 is 18 residues. The CDR3 sequence is CASSLWADRGLVNTEAFF. DNA of the CDR3: TGTGCCAGCAGTTTATGGGCTGACAGGGGTCTAGTGAACACTGAAGCTTTCTTT.

This chain links TRBV5-1 with TRBJ2-5; the match to TRBD2 covers 12 bases. Per the germline V gene, CDR1 is SGHRS and CDR2 is YFSETQ. The CDR3 runs to 13 residues. Germline trimming cut 4 bases from V and 5 bases from J; bases unmatched to any gene: 0. This CDR3 is CASSLAGGETQYF. The CDR3 DNA reads TGCGCCAGCAGCCTAGCGGGGGGGGAGACCCAGTACTTC.

This clone was observed once. The chain combines TRBV5-1 with TRBJ2-1; 8 nucleotides align to TRBD2. V was clipped by 5 bases and J by 6 bases; unmatched bases: 4. From germline, CDR1 is SGHRS and CDR2 YFSETQ. The CDR3 extends over 13 amino acids. CDR3 in DNA: TGCGCCAGCAGGTTCGGACTAGCCAATGAGCAGTTCTTC. Its protein product is CASRFGLANEQFF. Together with reference TRBV5-1 and TRBJ2-1, the CDR3 gives the full variable domain: KAGVTQTPRYLIKTRGQQVTLSCSPISGHRSVSWYQQTPGQGLQFLFEYFSETQRNKGNFPGRFSGRQFSNSRSEMNVSTLELGDSALYLCASRFGLANEQFFGPGTRLTVL.

The rearrangement uses TRBV7-8 and TRBJ1-2; 7 bases are a match to TRBD1. The V segment lost 5 bases and the J segment 10 bases; nucleotides outside the gene matches: 13. Germline assignment: CDR1 SGHVS and CDR2 FQNEAQ. This CDR3 has 14 amino acids. The CDR3 reads CASSRYRDRSSYTF. As DNA, the CDR3 is TGTGCCAGCAGCCGATACCGGGACAGATCCTCCTACACCTTC.

CDR3 residues: CAWSGTGKSPLHF. In nucleotides, the CDR3 is TGTGCCTGGAGCGGGACAGGGAAGTCACCCCTCCACTTT. The rearrangement joins TRBV30 to TRBJ1-6; 9 nucleotides align to TRBD1. There are 13 residues in the CDR3. The ends lost 3 bases at V and 10 bases at J; junction bases unmatched: 4. In germline, CDR1 is GTSNPN, CDR2 SVGIG (reference sequence).

The V and J genes are TRBV19 and TRBJ2-4, with D tentatively TRBD1 (6 bases). The CDR3 consists of 16 residues. The germline V gene encodes CDR1 LNHDA and CDR2 SQIVND (reference sequence). V lost 4 bases to trimming and J lost 2 bases, with 15 bases between them. CDR3 protein: CASSSTGFVPKNIQYF. CDR3 bases: TGTGCCAGTAGTAGCACAGGGTTTGTACCCAAAAACATTCAGTACTTC.

This sequence joins TRBV19 and TRBJ2-2; possible D gene TRBD1, 6 bases. This CDR3 contains 14 residues. The ends were cut back, 5 bases at V and 4 bases at J, with 11 bases in the middle. CDR1 and CDR2 (germline): LNHDA, SQIVND (reference sequence). CDR3 sequence (DNA): TGTGCCAGTAGTGTACAGGGAAGCACCGGGGAGCTGTTTTTT. As protein: CASSVQGSTGELFF.

The J gene is TRBJ2-1, the V gene TRBV6-5; 7 nucleotides line up with TRBD1. Germline loops: CDR1 MNHEY, CDR2 SVGAGI. With V trimmed by 6 bases and J by 8 bases, 7 bases remained unmatched. The CDR3 totals 13 residues. CDR3 coding DNA: TGTGCCAGCAGACCGACAGGGTCTGATGAGCAGTTCTTC. Translating gives CASRPTGSDEQFF.

The V gene is TRBV6-5, the J gene TRBJ2-7, with a tentative D call TRBD1 (6 bases). The CDR3 is made up of 12 amino acids. The germline gives CDR1 MNHEY, CDR2 SVGAGI. V was cut by 6 bases and J by 7 bases, with 13 bases left in between. CDR3 residues: CASSWGLREQYF. DNA of the CDR3: TGTGCCAGCAGCTGGGGGCTGAGGGAGCAGTACTTC.